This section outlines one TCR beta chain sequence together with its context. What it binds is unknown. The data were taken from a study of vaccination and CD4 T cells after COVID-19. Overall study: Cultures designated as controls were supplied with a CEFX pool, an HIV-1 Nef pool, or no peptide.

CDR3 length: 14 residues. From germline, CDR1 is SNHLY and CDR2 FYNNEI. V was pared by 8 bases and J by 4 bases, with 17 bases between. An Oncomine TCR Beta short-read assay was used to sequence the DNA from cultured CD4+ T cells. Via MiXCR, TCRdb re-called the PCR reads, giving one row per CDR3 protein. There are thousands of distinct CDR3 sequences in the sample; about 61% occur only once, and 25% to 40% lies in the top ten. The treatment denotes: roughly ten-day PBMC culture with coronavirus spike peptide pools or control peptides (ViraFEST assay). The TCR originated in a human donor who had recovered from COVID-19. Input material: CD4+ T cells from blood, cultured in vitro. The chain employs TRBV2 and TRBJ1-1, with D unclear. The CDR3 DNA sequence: TGTGCCAGCCCGAGGGAGGACCTGGGCACTGAAGCTTTCTTT. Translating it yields CASPREDLGTEAFF.